This TCR beta chain was captured in a study of cytomegalovirus exposure and HLA in healthy donors. Study-level findings and limits: Segments of the TCR beta V type were, in most cases, productive about 87% or about 30% of the time in an earlier analysis. With further analysis later on, most CMV-associated TCR beta chains appeared HLA-restricted. In vitro experiments confirmed that a few CMV-associated chains were specific for CMV antigens.

The CDR3 has 13 amino acids. Trimming pared 6 bases from V and 3 bases from J, leaving 11 bases between. Per germline, CDR1 SGHDN and CDR2 FVKESK. As to this clone: Its antigen remains unidentified.

PCR used 60 Vbeta primers and 13 Jbeta primers. Method: immunoSEQ multiplex PCR; TCRdb's copy keeps in-frame clones and lacks some. Of under 150,000 clones in the sample, around three quarters were seen once. The gene calls are TRBV14 and TRBJ1-1, with D possibly TRBD1 on 6 matching bases. Sequences were obtained from PBMCs. The TCR was taken from a man aged 18 to 30 in good health and CMV-seronegative. CDR3 sequence reads: CASSPQGYTEAFF. The CDR3 DNA sequence: TGTGCCAGCAGTCCACAGGGCTACACTGAAGCTTTCTTT.